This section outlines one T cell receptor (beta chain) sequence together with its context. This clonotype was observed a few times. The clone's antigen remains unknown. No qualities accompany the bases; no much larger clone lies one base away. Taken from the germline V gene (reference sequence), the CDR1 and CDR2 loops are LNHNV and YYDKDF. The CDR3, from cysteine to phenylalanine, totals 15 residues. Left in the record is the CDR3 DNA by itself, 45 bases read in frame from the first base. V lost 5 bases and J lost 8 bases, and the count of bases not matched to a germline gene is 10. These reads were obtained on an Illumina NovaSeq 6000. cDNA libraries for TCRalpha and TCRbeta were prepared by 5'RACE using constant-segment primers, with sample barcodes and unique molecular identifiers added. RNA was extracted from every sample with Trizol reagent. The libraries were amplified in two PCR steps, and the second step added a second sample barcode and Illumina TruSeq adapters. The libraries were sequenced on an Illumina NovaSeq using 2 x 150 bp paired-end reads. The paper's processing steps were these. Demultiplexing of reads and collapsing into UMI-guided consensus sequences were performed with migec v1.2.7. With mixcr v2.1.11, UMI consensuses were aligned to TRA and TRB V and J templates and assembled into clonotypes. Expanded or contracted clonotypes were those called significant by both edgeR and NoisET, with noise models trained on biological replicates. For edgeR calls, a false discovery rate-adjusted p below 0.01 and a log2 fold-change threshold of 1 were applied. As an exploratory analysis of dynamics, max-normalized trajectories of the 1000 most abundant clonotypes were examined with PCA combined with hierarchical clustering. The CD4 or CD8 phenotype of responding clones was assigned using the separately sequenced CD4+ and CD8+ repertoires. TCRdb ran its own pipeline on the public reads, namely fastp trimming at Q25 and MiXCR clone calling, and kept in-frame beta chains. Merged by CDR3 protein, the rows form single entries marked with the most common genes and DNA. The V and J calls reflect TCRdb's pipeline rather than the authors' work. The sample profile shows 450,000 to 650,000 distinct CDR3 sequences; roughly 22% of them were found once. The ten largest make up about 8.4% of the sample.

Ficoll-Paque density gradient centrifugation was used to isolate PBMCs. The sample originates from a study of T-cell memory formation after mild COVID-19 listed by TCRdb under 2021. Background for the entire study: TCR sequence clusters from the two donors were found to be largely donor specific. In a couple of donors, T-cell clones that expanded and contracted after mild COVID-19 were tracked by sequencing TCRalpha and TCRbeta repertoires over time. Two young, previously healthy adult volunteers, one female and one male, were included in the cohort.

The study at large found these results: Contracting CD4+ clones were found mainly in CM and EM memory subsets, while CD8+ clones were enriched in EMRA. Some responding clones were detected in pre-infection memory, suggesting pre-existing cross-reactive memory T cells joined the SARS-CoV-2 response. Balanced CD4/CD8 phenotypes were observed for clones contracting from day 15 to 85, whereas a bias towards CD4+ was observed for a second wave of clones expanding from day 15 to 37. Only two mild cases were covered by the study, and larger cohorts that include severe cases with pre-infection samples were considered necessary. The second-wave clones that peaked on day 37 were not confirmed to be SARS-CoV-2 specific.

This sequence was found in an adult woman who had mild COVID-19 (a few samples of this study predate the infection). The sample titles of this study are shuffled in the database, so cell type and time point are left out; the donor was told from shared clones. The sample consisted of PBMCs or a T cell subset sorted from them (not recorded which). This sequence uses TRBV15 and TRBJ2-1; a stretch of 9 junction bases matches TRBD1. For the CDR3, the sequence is CATSGDGTGRDEQFF. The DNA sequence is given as TGTGCCACCAGCGGCGACGGGACAGGGCGCGATGAGCAGTTCTTC.